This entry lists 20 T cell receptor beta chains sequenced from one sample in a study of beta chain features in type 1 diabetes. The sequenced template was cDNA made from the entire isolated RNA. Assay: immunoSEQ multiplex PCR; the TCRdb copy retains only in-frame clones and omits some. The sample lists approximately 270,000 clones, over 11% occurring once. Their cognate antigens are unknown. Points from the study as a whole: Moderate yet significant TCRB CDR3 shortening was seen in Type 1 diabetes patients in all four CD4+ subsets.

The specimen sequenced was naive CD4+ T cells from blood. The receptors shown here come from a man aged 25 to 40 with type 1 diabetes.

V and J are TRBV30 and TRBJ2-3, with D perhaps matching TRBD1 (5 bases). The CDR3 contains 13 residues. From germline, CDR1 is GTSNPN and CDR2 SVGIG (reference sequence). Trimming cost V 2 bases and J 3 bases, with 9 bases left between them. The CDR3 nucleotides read TGTGCCTGGAGTACCAGGGCAACAGATACGCAGTATTTT. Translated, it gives CAWSTRATDTQYF.

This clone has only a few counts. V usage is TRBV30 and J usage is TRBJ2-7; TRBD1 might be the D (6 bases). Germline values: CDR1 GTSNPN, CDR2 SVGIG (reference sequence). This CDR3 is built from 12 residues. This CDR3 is CALDRGGYEQYF. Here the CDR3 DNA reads TGTGCGCTGGATCGAGGGGGCTACGAGCAGTACTTC. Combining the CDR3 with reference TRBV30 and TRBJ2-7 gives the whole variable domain SQTIHQWPATLVQPVGSPLSLECTVEGTSNPNLYWYRQAAGRGLQLLFYSVGIGQISSEVPQNLSASRPQDRQFILSSKKLLLSDSGFYLCALDRGGYEQYFGPGTRLTVT.

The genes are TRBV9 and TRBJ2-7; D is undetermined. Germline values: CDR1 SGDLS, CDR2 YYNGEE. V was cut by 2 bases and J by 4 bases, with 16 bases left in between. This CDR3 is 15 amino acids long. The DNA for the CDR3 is TGTGCCAGCAGCGTGTCCCCTGCGACTGAATACGAGCAGTACTTC. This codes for CASSVSPATEYEQYF.

DNA for the CDR3: TGTGCCAGTAGTAACGCGGGACATCAGCCCCAGCATTTT. Residues: CASSNAGHQPQHF. The genes are TRBV19 and TRBJ1-5, with a possible D match to TRBD1 (5 bases). Trimming removed 4 bases at V and 5 bases at J, with 9 bases between. CDR1 is LNHDA, CDR2 SQIVND, per germline (reference sequence). The CDR3 has 13 amino acids.

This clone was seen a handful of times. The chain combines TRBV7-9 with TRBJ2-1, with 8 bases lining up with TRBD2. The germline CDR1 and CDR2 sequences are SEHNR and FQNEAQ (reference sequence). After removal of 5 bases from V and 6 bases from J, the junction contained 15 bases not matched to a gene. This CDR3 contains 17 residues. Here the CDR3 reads CASSPPSLAADPNEQFF. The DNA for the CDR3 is TGTGCCAGCAGCCCCCCCTCACTAGCGGCAGACCCCAATGAGCAGTTCTTC.

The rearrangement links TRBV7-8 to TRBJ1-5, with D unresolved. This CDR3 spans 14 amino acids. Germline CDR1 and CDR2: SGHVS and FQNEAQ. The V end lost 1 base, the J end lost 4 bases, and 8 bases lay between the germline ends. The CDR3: CASSLEQTNQPQHF. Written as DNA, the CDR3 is TGTGCCAGCAGCTTAGAACAGACAAATCAGCCCCAGCATTTT.

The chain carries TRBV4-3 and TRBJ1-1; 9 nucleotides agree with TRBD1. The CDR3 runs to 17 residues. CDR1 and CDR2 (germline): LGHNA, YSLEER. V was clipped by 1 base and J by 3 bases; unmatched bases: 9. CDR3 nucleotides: TGCGCCAGCAGCCAAGCGGACAGGGGATTTCCTGACACTGAAGCTTTCTTT. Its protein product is CASSQADRGFPDTEAFF.

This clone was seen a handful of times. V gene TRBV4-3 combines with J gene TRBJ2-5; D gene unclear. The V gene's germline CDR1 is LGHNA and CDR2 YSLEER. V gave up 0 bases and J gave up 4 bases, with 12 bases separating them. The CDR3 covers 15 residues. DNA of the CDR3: TGCGCCAGCAGCCAAGATTTACGTACGGGAGAGACCCAGTACTTC. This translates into CASSQDLRTGETQYF.

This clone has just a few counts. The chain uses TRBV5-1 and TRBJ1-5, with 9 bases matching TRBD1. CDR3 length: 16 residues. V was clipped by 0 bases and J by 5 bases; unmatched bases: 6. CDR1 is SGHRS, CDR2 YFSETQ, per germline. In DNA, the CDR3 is TGCGCCAGCAGCTTGGCCGGGACAGGGCAAGATCAGCCCCAGCATTTT. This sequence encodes CASSLAGTGQDQPQHF.

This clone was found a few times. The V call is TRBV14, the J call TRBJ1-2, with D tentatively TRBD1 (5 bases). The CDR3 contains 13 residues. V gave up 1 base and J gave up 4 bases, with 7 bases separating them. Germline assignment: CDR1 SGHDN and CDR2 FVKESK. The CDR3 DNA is TGTGCCAGCAGCCAAGGACAGACCTATGGCTACACCTTC. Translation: CASSQGQTYGYTF.

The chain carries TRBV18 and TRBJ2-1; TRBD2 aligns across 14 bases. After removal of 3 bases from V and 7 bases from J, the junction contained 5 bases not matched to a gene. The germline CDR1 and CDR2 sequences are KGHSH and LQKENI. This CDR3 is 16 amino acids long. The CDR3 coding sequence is TGTGCCAGCTCACCTTACGGGACTAGCGGGAGAAATGAGCAGTTCTTC. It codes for CASSPYGTSGRNEQFF. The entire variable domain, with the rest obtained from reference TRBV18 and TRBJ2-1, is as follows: NAGVMQNPRHLVRRRGQEARLRCSPMKGHSHVYWYRQLPEEGLKFMVYLQKENIIDESGMPKERFSAEFPKEGPSILRIQQVVRGDSAAYFCASSPYGTSGRNEQFFGPGTRLTVL.

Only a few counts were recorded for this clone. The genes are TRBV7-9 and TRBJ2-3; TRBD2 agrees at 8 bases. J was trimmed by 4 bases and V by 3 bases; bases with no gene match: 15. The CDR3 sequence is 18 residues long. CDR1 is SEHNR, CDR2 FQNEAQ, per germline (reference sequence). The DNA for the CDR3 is TGTGCCAGCAGCTTCGGAGCGGGAGCGAATTTTAAGGCAGATACGCAGTATTTT. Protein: CASSFGAGANFKADTQYF.

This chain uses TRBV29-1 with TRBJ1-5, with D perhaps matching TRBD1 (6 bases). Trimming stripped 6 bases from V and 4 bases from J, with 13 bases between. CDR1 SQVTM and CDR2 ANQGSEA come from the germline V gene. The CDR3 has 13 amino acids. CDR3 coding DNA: TGCAGCGTGGTGGGGGCAATTAATCAGCCCCAGCATTTT. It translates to CSVVGAINQPQHF.

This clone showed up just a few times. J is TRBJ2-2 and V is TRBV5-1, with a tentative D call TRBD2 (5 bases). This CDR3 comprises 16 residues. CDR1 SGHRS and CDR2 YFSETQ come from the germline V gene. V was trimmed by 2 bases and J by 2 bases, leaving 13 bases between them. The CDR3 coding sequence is TGCGCCAGCAGCTTCACCCCTTCGGGAAACACCGGGGAGCTGTTTTTT. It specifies CASSFTPSGNTGELFF.

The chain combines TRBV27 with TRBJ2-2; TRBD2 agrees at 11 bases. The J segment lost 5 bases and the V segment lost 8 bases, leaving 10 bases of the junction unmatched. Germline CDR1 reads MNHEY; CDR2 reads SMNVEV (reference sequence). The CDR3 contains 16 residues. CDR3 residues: CASRIGLAGGTGELFF. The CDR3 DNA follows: TGTGCCAGCCGAATAGGACTAGCGGGTGGAACCGGGGAGCTGTTTTTT.

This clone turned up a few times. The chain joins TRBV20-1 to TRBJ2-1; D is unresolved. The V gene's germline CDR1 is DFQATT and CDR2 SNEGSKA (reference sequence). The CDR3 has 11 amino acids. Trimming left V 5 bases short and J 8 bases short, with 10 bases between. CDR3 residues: CSAYSLDEQFF. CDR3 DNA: TGCAGTGCTTACAGCCTCGATGAGCAGTTCTTC.

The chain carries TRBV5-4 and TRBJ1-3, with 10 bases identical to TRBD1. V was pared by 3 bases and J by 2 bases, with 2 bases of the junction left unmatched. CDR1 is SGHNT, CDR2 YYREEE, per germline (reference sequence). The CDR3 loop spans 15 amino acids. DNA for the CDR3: TGTGCCAGCAGCTCGGGGACAGGGGCTGGAAACACCATATATTTT. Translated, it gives CASSSGTGAGNTIYF.

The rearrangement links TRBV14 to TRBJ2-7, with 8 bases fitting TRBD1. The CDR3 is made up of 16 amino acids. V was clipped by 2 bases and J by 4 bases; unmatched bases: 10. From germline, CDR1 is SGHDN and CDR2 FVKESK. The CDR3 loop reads CASSQTGTGVPYEQYF. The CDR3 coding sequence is TGTGCCAGCAGCCAAACCGGGACAGGAGTCCCTTACGAGCAGTACTTC.

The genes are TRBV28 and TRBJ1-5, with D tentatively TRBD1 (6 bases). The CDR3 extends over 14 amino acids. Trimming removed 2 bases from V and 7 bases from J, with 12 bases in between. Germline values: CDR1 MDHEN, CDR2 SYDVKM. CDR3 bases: TGTGCCAGCAGTTTAGGGGGGGCGCGACAGCCCCAGCATTTT. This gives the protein CASSLGGARQPQHF.

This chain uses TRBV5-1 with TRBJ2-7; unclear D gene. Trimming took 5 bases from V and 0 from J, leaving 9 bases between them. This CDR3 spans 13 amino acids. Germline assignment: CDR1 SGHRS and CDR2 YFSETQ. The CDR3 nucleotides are TGCGCCAGCAGAAACAGTAGCTCCTACGAGCAGTACTTC. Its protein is CASRNSSSYEQYF.